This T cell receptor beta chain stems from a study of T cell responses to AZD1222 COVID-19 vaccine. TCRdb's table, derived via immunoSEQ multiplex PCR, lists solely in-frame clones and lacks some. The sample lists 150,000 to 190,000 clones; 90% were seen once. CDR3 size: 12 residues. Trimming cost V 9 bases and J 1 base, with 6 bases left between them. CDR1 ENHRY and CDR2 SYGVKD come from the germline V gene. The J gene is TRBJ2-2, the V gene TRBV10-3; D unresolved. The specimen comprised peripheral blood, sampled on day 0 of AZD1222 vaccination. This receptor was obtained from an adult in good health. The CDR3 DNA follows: TGTGCCATTAGGCAGAACACCGGGGAGCTGTTTTTT. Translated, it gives CAIRQNTGELFF.